Many counts were recorded for the clone carrying this TCR beta chain. No antigen is known for it. The CDR3 runs 13 residues. Germline V gene data show CDR1 as SQVTM and CDR2 as ANQGSEA. V gave up 6 bases and J gave up 3 bases, with 12 bases separating them. Using its own MiXCR run on the 5' RACE reads, TCRdb lists one record per CDR3 protein. This sample yields hundreds of thousands of distinct CDR3 sequences, of which 20% are seen a single time; 7.5% to 9.5% belongs to the top ten. This entry comes from a study of T-cell memory formation after mild COVID-19. The study, taken as a whole, reports: Clones that contracted from day 15 to 85 had balanced CD4/CD8; later expanders were CD4+ biased. Researchers found some responding clones in pre-infection memory, a sign that cross-reactive memory joined.

This chain joins TRBV29-1 and TRBJ2-1; D might be TRBD1 (6 bases). Material: PBMCs or a T cell subset sorted from them (not recorded which). This TCR was recovered from an adult woman who had mild COVID-19 (a few samples of this study predate the infection). Cell type and time point are not known. The CDR3 region is CSVGTTLYNEQFF. The CDR3 DNA sequence: TGCAGCGTGGGGACAACCCTCTACAATGAGCAGTTCTTC.